Below are 19 T cell receptor beta chains sequenced from a single sample in a study of human T cells and chemical hapten exposure. Indicated time point: pre-sensitization, week 0. Stated treatment: therapeutic diphenylcyclopropenone sensitization with weekly scalp DPC. TCRdb called the RACE reads again in MiXCR, with one record for every CDR3 protein. The sample has approximately 400,000 distinct CDR3 sequences; 4.5% to 5.5% are singletons. Sequences were derived from whole blood, sampled in connection with sensitization to the hapten diphenylcyclopropenone (DPC). The receptors derive from a woman aged 45-65 years with alopecia areata. Some clones in this sample may be carry-over from other donors' samples.

CDR3 region: CSADSGLAGYYSYEQYF. In DNA form, the CDR3 reads TGCAGTGCTGACTCGGGACTAGCGGGATATTACTCCTACGAGCAGTACTTC. The chain combines TRBV20-1 with TRBJ2-7, with 13 nucleotides matching TRBD2. Germline-derived CDR1 and CDR2 are DFQATT and SNEGSKA (reference sequence). V was pared by 5 bases and J by 0 bases, with 10 bases of the junction left unmatched. The CDR3 consists of 17 residues.

This clonotype was seen repeatedly, ten times or more. The chain is built from TRBV7-2 and TRBJ1-3; D is uncertain. V lost 0 bases, J lost 1 base, and 7 bases lay in between. This CDR3 spans 15 amino acids. CDR1 SGHTA and CDR2 FQGNSA come from the germline V gene. CDR3 in amino acids: CASSLADGSGNTIYF. CDR3 nucleotides: TGTGCCAGCAGCTTAGCGGATGGTTCTGGAAACACCATATATTTT.

This clonotype was counted ten times or more. This sequence joins TRBV2 and TRBJ1-1, with a tentative D call TRBD1 (6 bases). The length of the CDR3 is 13 residues. Germline-derived CDR1 and CDR2 are SNHLY and FYNNEI. Trimming took 6 bases from V and 4 from J, leaving 12 bases between them. CDR3 DNA sequence: TGTGCCAGCAGGAGGGAGGGGGGCACTGAAGCTTTCTTT. This codes for CASRREGGTEAFF.

Ten or more counts support this clonotype. The V and J genes are TRBV5-6 and TRBJ1-5; TRBD1 agrees at 8 bases. Germline loops: CDR1 SGHDT, CDR2 YYEEEE. After removal of 0 bases from V and 7 bases from J, the junction contained 9 bases not matched to a gene. This CDR3 region has 16 residues. The CDR3 protein is CASSLGVQGEFQPQHF. The CDR3 DNA reads as TGTGCCAGCAGCTTGGGGGTACAGGGGGAATTCCAGCCCCAGCATTTT.

This clonotype has ten or more counts. V gene TRBV28 combines with J gene TRBJ2-1; the match to TRBD2 covers 7 bases. This CDR3 contains 14 residues. CDR1 is MDHEN, CDR2 SYDVKM, per germline. J was trimmed by 0 bases and V by 11 bases; bases with no gene match: 7. CDR3 sequence (DNA): TGTGCCCACATGGGGGGGAGCTCCTACAATGAGCAGTTCTTC. This codes for CAHMGGSSYNEQFF.

The rearrangement links TRBV28 to TRBJ2-3; D not resolved. The germline V gene encodes CDR1 MDHEN and CDR2 SYDVKM. The CDR3 covers 13 residues. The V end lost 2 bases, the J end lost 9 bases, and 12 bases lay between the germline ends. As DNA, the CDR3 is TGTGCCAGCAGTTTAGTTGGAGTAGACACGCAGTATTTT. It yields the protein CASSLVGVDTQYF.

In this sample, this clonotype turned up many times. The J gene is TRBJ2-1, the V gene TRBV19, with D perhaps TRBD1 (5 bases). The length of the CDR3 is 14 residues. V gave up 6 bases and J gave up 5 bases, with 14 bases separating them. Germline V CDR1 and CDR2: LNHDA, SQIVND (reference sequence). CDR3 residues: CASRAPQGDNEQFF. The CDR3 DNA reads as TGTGCCAGTAGGGCCCCTCAGGGTGACAATGAGCAGTTCTTC. The complete variable domain, with remaining parts taken from reference TRBV19 and TRBJ2-1, reads DGGITQSPKYLFRKEGQNVTLSCEQNLNHDAMYWYRQDPGQGLRLIYYSQIVNDFQKGDIAEGYSVSREKKESFPLTVTSAQKNPTAFYLCASRAPQGDNEQFFGPGTRLTVL.

In its sample, this clonotype was seen a few times. The chain recombines TRBV29-1 with TRBJ1-2, with TRBD1 as a possible D gene (5 bases). The CDR3 consists of 11 residues. The V gene's germline CDR1 is SQVTM and CDR2 ANQGSEA. The V and J ends lost 3 bases and 7 bases respectively, with 9 bases between them. The CDR3 here is CSVDRGAGYTF. CDR3 DNA sequence: TGCAGCGTTGATAGAGGGGCTGGCTACACCTTC.

V gene TRBV6-5 combines with J gene TRBJ1-5, with 8 bases matching TRBD1. Trimming at V came to 5 bases and at J to 3 bases, leaving 9 bases not matched to a gene. The CDR3 is 16 amino acids. Germline assignment: CDR1 MNHEY and CDR2 SVGAGI. CDR3 in amino acids: CASSPSGTGVNQPQHF. The CDR3 coding sequence is TGTGCCAGCAGTCCCTCCGGGACAGGAGTCAATCAGCCCCAGCATTTT.

This clonotype was detected only a few times. V gene TRBV12-3 or TRBV12-4 combines with J gene TRBJ2-3, with 11 nucleotides matching TRBD2. This CDR3 is 17 amino acids long. The V and J ends lost 0 bases and 6 bases, in that order; junction bases with no gene match: 8. CDR3 region: CASSLARLAGFSDTQYF. The CDR3 DNA follows: TGTGCCAGCAGTTTAGCGAGACTAGCGGGGTTTAGTGATACGCAGTATTTT.

The chain is built from TRBV18 and TRBJ1-6; D unclear. Trimming stripped 1 base from V and 10 bases from J, with 11 bases between. Germline CDR1 and CDR2: KGHSH and LQKENI. This CDR3 is 14 amino acids long. The CDR3 DNA is TGTGCCAGCTCACCACTGGGTAGGGAATCACCCCTCCACTTT. Amino acids: CASSPLGRESPLHF.

With respect to this clonotype: Since no conserved phenylalanine or tryptophan closes the CDR3, a read error is the likely cause. V usage is TRBV9 and J usage is TRBJ2-2, with a tentative D call TRBD2 (6 bases). Trimming removed 0 bases at V and 3 bases at J, with 12 bases between. Germline lookup yields CDR1 SGDLS and CDR2 YYNGEE. The CDR3 sequence is 16 residues long. DNA for the CDR3: TGTGCCAGCAGCGTAGACGGGAGAGGCGACACCGGGGAGCTGTTTTCT. It codes for CASSVDGRGDTGELFS.

This clonotype has just a few counts. The genes are TRBV6-5 and TRBJ1-6, with D perhaps matching TRBD1 (5 bases). The length of the CDR3 is 15 residues. The germline V and J ends were trimmed by 5 bases and 10 bases, with 18 bases remaining between them. Germline V lookup: CDR1 MNHEY, CDR2 SVGAGI. The CDR3 bases are TGTGCCAGCAGTACCCGCCGGGGGTCCGAATCACCCCTCCACTTT. Protein product: CASSTRRGSESPLHF.

The chain combines TRBV3-1 with TRBJ2-3; tentative D call: TRBD2 (6 bases). Germline CDR1 is LGHDT and CDR2 is YNNKEL (reference sequence). This CDR3 has 15 residues. Trimming stripped 0 bases from V and 5 bases from J, with 12 bases between. The chain's CDR3 is CASSQDTRRGDTQYF. Written as DNA, the CDR3 is TGTGCCAGCAGCCAAGATACGAGGCGGGGAGATACGCAGTATTTT.

This clonotype has at least ten counts. The chain joins TRBV12-3 or TRBV12-4 to TRBJ2-3; the D gene is possibly TRBD2 (6 bases). V was pared by 6 bases and J by 2 bases, with 21 bases between. The CDR3 extends over 17 amino acids. CDR3 protein: CASSLPGVADVTDTQYF. The CDR3 bases are TGTGCCAGCAGCCTCCCCGGGGTAGCGGATGTCACAGATACGCAGTATTTT.

The sample holds many counts of this clonotype. The rearrangement joins TRBV12-3 or TRBV12-4 to TRBJ2-7, with 7 positions matching TRBD1. This CDR3 region has 13 residues. V dropped 4 bases and J dropped 5; count of bases not matched to a gene: 5. The DNA for the CDR3 is TGTGCCAGCAGTTCACGGCAGGGGGACGAGCAGTACTTC. Translating it yields CASSSRQGDEQYF.

The chain joins TRBV30 to TRBJ2-3, with TRBD2 identical over 10 bases. The CDR3 has 13 amino acids. Germline trimming cut 1 base from V and 7 bases from J; bases unmatched to any gene: 2. Germline V gene data show CDR1 as GTSNPN and CDR2 as SVGIG (reference sequence). The CDR3 loop is CAWSGTSGNTQYF. CDR3 DNA sequence: TGTGCCTGGAGTGGGACTAGCGGAAATACGCAGTATTTT.

The table lists this clonotype with many counts. The J gene is TRBJ1-2, the V gene TRBV10-3; TRBD1 matches at 7 bases. The CDR3 consists of 13 residues. With 5 bases clipped from V and 8 bases from J, the junction kept 8 bases outside the gene matches. Germline V gene sequence: CDR1 ENHRY, CDR2 SYGVKD. The CDR3 DNA follows: TGTGCCATCAGTCAAGACAGGGTTAGCGGCTACACCTTC. Residues: CAISQDRVSGYTF.

In its sample, this clonotype was seen a few times. V and J are TRBV9 and TRBJ2-7, with 10 nucleotides matching TRBD1. Germline V gene data show CDR1 as SGDLS and CDR2 as YYNGEE. The CDR3 covers 15 residues. V lost 4 bases to trimming and J lost 5 bases; unmatched junction nucleotides: 9. Here the CDR3 DNA reads TGTGCCAGCAGCCCAGGGGGGACAGGGGTCCACGAGCAGTACTTC. It is translated as CASSPGGTGVHEQYF.